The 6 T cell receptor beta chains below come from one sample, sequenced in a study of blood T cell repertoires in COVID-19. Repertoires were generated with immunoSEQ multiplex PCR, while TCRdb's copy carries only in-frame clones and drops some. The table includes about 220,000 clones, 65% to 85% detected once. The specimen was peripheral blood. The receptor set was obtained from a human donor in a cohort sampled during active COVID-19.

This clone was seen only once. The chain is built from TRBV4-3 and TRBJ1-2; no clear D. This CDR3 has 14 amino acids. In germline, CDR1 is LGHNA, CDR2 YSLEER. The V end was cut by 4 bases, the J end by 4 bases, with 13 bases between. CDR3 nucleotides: TGCGCCAGCAGCCCAGGACTAGAAGGCTATGGCTACACCTTC. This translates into CASSPGLEGYGYTF.

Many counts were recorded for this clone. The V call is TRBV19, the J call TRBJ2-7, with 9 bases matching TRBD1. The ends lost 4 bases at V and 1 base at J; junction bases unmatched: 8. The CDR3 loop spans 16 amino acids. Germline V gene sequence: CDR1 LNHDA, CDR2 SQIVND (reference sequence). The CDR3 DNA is TGTGCCAGTAGTAGCTCTACCGGGACAGGGTCCTACGAGCAGTACTTC. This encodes CASSSSTGTGSYEQYF. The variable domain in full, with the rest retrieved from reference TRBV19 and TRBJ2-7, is DGGITQSPKYLFRKEGQNVTLSCEQNLNHDAMYWYRQDPGQGLRLIYYSQIVNDFQKGDIAEGYSVSREKKESFPLTVTSAQKNPTAFYLCASSSSTGTGSYEQYFGPGTRLTVT.

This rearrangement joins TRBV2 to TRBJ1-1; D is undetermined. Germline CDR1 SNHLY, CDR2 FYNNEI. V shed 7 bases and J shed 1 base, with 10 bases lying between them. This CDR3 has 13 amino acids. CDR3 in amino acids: CASTQEKNTEAFF. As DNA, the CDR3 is TGTGCCAGCACCCAGGAAAAGAACACTGAAGCTTTCTTT.

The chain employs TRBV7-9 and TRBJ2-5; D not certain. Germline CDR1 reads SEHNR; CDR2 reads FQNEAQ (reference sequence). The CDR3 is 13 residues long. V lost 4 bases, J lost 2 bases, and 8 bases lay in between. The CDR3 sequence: CASSSEFQETQYF. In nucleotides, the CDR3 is TGTGCCAGCAGCTCGGAGTTTCAAGAGACCCAGTACTTC.

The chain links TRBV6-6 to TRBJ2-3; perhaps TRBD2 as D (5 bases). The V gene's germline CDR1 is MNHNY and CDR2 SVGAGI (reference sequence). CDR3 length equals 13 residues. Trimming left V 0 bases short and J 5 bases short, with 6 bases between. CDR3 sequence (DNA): TGTGCCAGCAGTTACTCGAGCGGAGATACGCAGTATTTT. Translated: CASSYSSGDTQYF.

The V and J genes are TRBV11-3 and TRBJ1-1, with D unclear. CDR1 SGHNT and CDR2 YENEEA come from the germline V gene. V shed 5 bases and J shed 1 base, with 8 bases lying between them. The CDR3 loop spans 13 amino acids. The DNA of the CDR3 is TGTGCCAGCAGCGCGCGGGGGAACACTGAAGCTTTCTTT. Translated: CASSARGNTEAFF.